This T cell receptor (beta chain) was recorded in a study of blood T cell repertoires in COVID-19. Study-wide background: Sites across the United States, Italy and Spain contributed samples from acute and convalescent COVID-19. Nucleic acid was either cDNA or gDNA, and it came from T cells, B-cell-depleted T cells, or PBMCs.

Authors' analysis steps: Reference gene primers were amplified, and this amplification served to estimate nucleated cell counts. Assay: immunoSEQ multiplex PCR; the TCRdb copy retains only in-frame clones and omits some. That table gives V, J and clone size, and the DNA gave D and trimming. The data contain 55,000 or so clones, 88% of them singletons. In germline, CDR1 is SGHNT, CDR2 YYREEE (reference sequence). This CDR3 is 15 amino acids long. Trimming shortened V by 3 bases and J by 0 bases, and 13 bases separated the two germline ends. The chain links TRBV5-4 to TRBJ2-7; D is possibly TRBD1 (6 bases). The receptor comes from a man in his sixties with active COVID-19. The sequencing input was peripheral blood. CDR3: CASSSTGPSSYEQYF. The CDR3 bases are TGTGCCAGCAGCTCGACAGGTCCGAGCTCCTACGAGCAGTACTTC.